Listed here are 23 T cell receptor beta chains from one sample, sequenced in a study of shared clonotypes between healthy human individuals. The table came from immunoSEQ multiplex PCR; TCRdb's copy has only in-frame clones and leaves some out. The table lists about 2.2 million clones, roughly 95% of them singletons, with around 1.7% in the top ten. The naive CD8 fraction comprised CD45RO-negative cells positively selected for CCR7 and excluded terminally differentiated effector memory CD45RA+ cells. The sequenced sample was naive CD8+ T cells from PBMCs. The receptor source for this set is a man aged 18 to 29 in good health. Some clones in this sample may be carry-over from other donors' samples.

The genes are TRBV15 and TRBJ1-4, with 9 bases aligning to TRBD1. CDR3 length: 15 amino acids. V dropped 5 bases and J dropped 6; count of bases not matched to a gene: 7. From germline, CDR1 is LNHNV and CDR2 YYDKDF (reference sequence). This CDR3 reads CATSGTGPSDEKLFF. The CDR3 nucleotides are TGTGCCACCAGCGGGACAGGGCCATCGGATGAAAAACTGTTTTTT.

The chain recombines TRBV27 with TRBJ1-5; no firm D call. Trimming took 5 bases from V and 2 from J, leaving 19 bases between them. CDR3 length: 17 residues. CDR1 and CDR2 from the germline V gene are MNHEY and SMNVEV (reference sequence). Here the CDR3 reads CASSPYLHGERNQPQHF. The CDR3 nucleotides read TGTGCCAGCAGTCCCTATCTTCACGGGGAACGCAATCAGCCCCAGCATTTT.

The chain joins TRBV7-2 to TRBJ2-7, with 8 bases identical to TRBD2. CDR1 and CDR2 from the germline V gene are SGHTA and FQGNSA. V shed 0 bases, J shed 7 bases, and the junction held 8 bases outside the gene matches. The CDR3 runs to 15 residues. The CDR3 DNA sequence: TGTGCCAGCAGCTTAGCGGACAGCGGGAGTGGAGAGCAGTACTTC. It is translated as CASSLADSGSGEQYF.

On this clone itself: Other DNA sequences in this sample translate to the same CDR3. The chain employs TRBV30 and TRBJ2-7; D not resolved. V was trimmed by 2 bases and J by 2 bases, leaving 10 bases between them. CDR1 GTSNPN and CDR2 SVGIG come from the germline V gene (reference sequence). The CDR3 totals 13 residues. The CDR3: CAWSFGQTYEQYF. The DNA for the CDR3 is TGTGCCTGGAGTTTCGGTCAAACCTACGAGCAGTACTTC.

This chain's CDR3 is CASSSSSGPQDEQFF. The DNA of the CDR3 is TGTGCCAGCAGCTCATCTAGCGGCCCCCAGGACGAGCAGTTCTTC. The V and J genes are TRBV5-7 and TRBJ2-1; TRBD2 agrees at 7 bases. TRBV5-7 is recorded as an ORF, its role being uncertain. This CDR3 contains 15 residues. V lost 3 bases, J lost 10 bases, and 13 bases stayed unmatched.

This sequence joins TRBV19 and TRBJ1-1; no definite D call. The length of the CDR3 is 15 residues. V was shortened by 9 bases and J by 2 bases, with 19 bases between the two germline ends. The germline V gene encodes CDR1 LNHDA and CDR2 SQIVND (reference sequence). CDR3 nucleotides: TGTGCCAGCTCAACCTGGGGTTCGGTAAACACTGAAGCTTTCTTT. It yields the protein CASSTWGSVNTEAFF.

The chain has TRBV9 and TRBJ2-5; D unclear. The germline gives CDR1 SGDLS, CDR2 YYNGEE. The CDR3 length is 15 residues. The germline V and J ends were trimmed by 4 bases and 1 base, with 14 bases remaining between them. The DNA for the CDR3 is TGTGCCAGCAGCACCACCCCTATACTCCAAGAGACCCAGTACTTC. This sequence encodes CASSTTPILQETQYF.

The V gene is TRBV5-1, the J gene TRBJ2-1; TRBD2 agrees at 9 bases. Germline trimming cut 1 base from V and 7 bases from J; bases unmatched to any gene: 12. This CDR3 is 17 amino acids long. The germline V gene encodes CDR1 SGHRS and CDR2 YFSETQ. The CDR3 loop reads CASSLYVSGSIKNEQFF. CDR3 bases: TGCGCCAGCAGCTTGTACGTTAGCGGGAGTATAAAGAATGAGCAGTTCTTC.

V gene TRBV4-1 combines with J gene TRBJ1-5; D remains unclear. Germline V gene sequence: CDR1 MGHRA, CDR2 YSYEKL. The CDR3 runs 15 residues. Trimming left V 0 bases short and J 6 bases short, with 12 bases between. The CDR3 DNA follows: TGCGCCAGCAGCCAAGATATCACTCATGGTCAGCCCCAGCATTTT. Protein sequence: CASSQDITHGQPQHF.

The chain has TRBV6-5 and TRBJ2-1, with D tentatively TRBD1 or TRBD2 (5 bases each). The germline V gene encodes CDR1 MNHEY and CDR2 SVGAGI. Trimming shortened V by 6 bases and J by 5 bases, and 14 bases separated the two germline ends. The CDR3 totals 14 residues. CDR3 sequence reads: CASSAGRGHNEQFF. In DNA form, the CDR3 reads TGTGCCAGCAGCGCTGGCCGGGGCCACAATGAGCAGTTCTTC.

The V call is TRBV29-1, the J call TRBJ2-1, with D tentatively TRBD1 or TRBD2 (7 bases each). Looked up from germline, CDR1 is SQVTM and CDR2 is ANQGSEA. Trimming took off 7 bases at V and 5 bases at J, with 27 bases between the two ends. The CDR3 spans 17 residues. In DNA, the CDR3 is TGCAGCGCCCGTTACAGGGGCTGGAGGGGGGGGAACAATGAGCAGTTCTTC. Protein: CSARYRGWRGGNNEQFF.

The chain joins TRBV21-1 to TRBJ2-5; the table's D gene call, TRBD1, was not cross checked with the DNA. TRBV21-1 is a pseudogene. The CDR3 loop spans 15 amino acids. The DNA of the CDR3 is TGTGCCAGCAGCAAAGCACGGCAGGATCAAGAGACCCAGTACTTC. This gives the protein CASSKARQDQETQYF.

The chain couples TRBV27 to TRBJ2-5; 9 positions agree with TRBD1. The CDR3 has 17 amino acids. Per the germline V gene, CDR1 is MNHEY and CDR2 is SMNVEV (reference sequence). V lost 6 bases, J lost 0 bases, and 11 bases stayed unmatched. CDR3 DNA sequence: TGTGCCAGCAGCCTCACAGGGGGCTATAATTACCAAGAGACCCAGTACTTC. Amino acid sequence: CASSLTGGYNYQETQYF.

The rearrangement links TRBV27 to TRBJ2-3, with 10 bases aligning to TRBD1. Germline V CDR1 and CDR2: MNHEY, SMNVEV (reference sequence). The CDR3 covers 17 residues. V lost 5 bases to trimming and J lost 4 bases; unmatched junction nucleotides: 12. The CDR3 DNA is TGTGCCAGCAGTCCCTCCCCCGGGACAGGGGTTGCAGATACGCAGTATTTT. It is translated as CASSPSPGTGVADTQYF.

The CDR3 here is CASSPAGGALETQYF. CDR3 coding DNA: TGTGCCAGCAGCCCGGCAGGGGGCGCGTTAGAGACCCAGTACTTC. This chain uses TRBV7-3 with TRBJ2-5; 8 nucleotides align to TRBD1. CDR3 length equals 15 residues. Germline V gives CDR1 SGHTA, CDR2 FQGTGA. V was pared by 5 bases and J by 4 bases, with 9 bases of the junction left unmatched.

The chain's CDR3 is CASSPSGYEQYF. CDR3 sequence (DNA): TGTGCCAGCAGCCCTAGCGGTTACGAGCAGTACTTC. The chain joins TRBV14 to TRBJ2-7; 7 bases align to TRBD2. Trimming removed 4 bases from V and 4 bases from J; junction bases left unmatched: 1. The CDR3 totals 12 residues. The germline V gene has CDR1 SGHDN and CDR2 FVKESK.

The J gene is TRBJ2-7, the V gene TRBV9, with D perhaps assigned TRBD1 or TRBD2 (5 bases each). The CDR3 is made up of 14 amino acids. Trimming pared 4 bases from V and 5 bases from J, leaving 16 bases between. The germline V gene encodes CDR1 SGDLS and CDR2 YYNGEE. CDR3 loop: CASSLGELGDEQYF. CDR3 bases: TGTGCCAGCAGCCTAGGGGAGCTGGGGGACGAGCAGTACTTC.

This clone showed up just once. V usage is TRBV19 and J usage is TRBJ2-1, with D tentatively TRBD2 (5 bases). The germline V and J ends were trimmed by 1 base and 5 bases, with 12 bases remaining between them. There are 15 residues in the CDR3. The V gene's germline CDR1 is LNHDA and CDR2 SQIVND (reference sequence). The CDR3 here is CASSIAERRNNEQFF. DNA for the CDR3: TGTGCCAGTAGTATAGCGGAGCGGCGAAACAATGAGCAGTTCTTC.

V gene TRBV11-1 combines with J gene TRBJ2-1; 13 nucleotides match TRBD2. After removal of 5 bases from V and 4 bases from J, the junction contained 2 bases not matched to a gene. The germline gives CDR1 SGHAT, CDR2 FQDESV (reference sequence). This CDR3 region has 15 residues. The CDR3 DNA follows: TGTGCCAGCAGCCCACTAGCGGGAGGGTACAATGAGCAGTTCTTC. Translation gives CASSPLAGGYNEQFF.

V usage is TRBV28 and J usage is TRBJ2-7; 7 positions agree with TRBD2. The V and J ends lost 7 bases and 4 bases, in that order; junction bases with no gene match: 13. In germline, CDR1 is MDHEN, CDR2 SYDVKM. The CDR3 extends over 15 amino acids. CDR3 nucleotide sequence: TGTGCCAGCACCCAAAGGGCGGGAGTGGTTTACGAGCAGTACTTC. It specifies CASTQRAGVVYEQYF. The whole variable domain, filled in from reference TRBV28 and TRBJ2-7, reads DVKVTQSSRYLVKRTGEKVFLECVQDMDHENMFWYRQDPGLGLRLIYFSYDVKMKEKGDIPEGYSVSREKKERFSLILESASTNQTSMYLCASTQRAGVVYEQYFGPGTRLTVT.

The chain employs TRBV19 and TRBJ2-6; 9 bases fit TRBD2. The V and J ends lost 5 bases and 3 bases, in that order; junction bases with no gene match: 14. This CDR3 comprises 19 residues. CDR1 is LNHDA and CDR2 is SQIVND in the germline V gene (reference sequence). Here the CDR3 DNA reads TGTGCCAGTAGTCATGGTCGCGGCGGGAGGGCCTTTGGGGCCAACGTCCTGACTTTC. Encoded protein: CASSHGRGGRAFGANVLTF.

This chain uses TRBV7-8 with TRBJ1-5, with 9 bases identical to TRBD1. The CDR3 consists of 17 residues. J gave up 5 bases and V 8 bases, and 16 bases lay outside the gene matches. The germline gives CDR1 SGHVS, CDR2 FQNEAQ. Here the CDR3 DNA reads TGTGCCAGCCGATTAGGGGGACAGGGTTATCTGTATCAGCCCCAGCATTTT. It is translated as CASRLGGQGYLYQPQHF.

This clone was seen a few times. The same CDR3 also results from other DNA sequences found in this sample. The chain employs TRBV28 and TRBJ1-1, with TRBD1 matching 7 bases. The CDR3 runs 13 residues. Germline lookup yields CDR1 MDHEN and CDR2 SYDVKM. V lost 5 bases, J lost 6 bases, and 6 bases stayed unmatched. The CDR3 spells CASSPRGGPEAFF. The CDR3 DNA sequence: TGTGCCAGCAGTCCTAGAGGGGGCCCTGAAGCTTTCTTT.